The clone carrying this TCR beta chain came up a few times. Its antigen remains unknown. Synthesis of TCR beta cDNA was carried out from approximately 470 ng total RNA with a constant-region primer. For TCR beta, libraries were produced by three nested multiplex PCR rounds using slightly modified ARM-PCR. Rounds one and two of PCR, each of approximately 11 cycles, were primed with TRBV1-TRBV30 forward primers and a C-beta reverse primer. From the multiplex PCR reads, TCRdb called clonotypes with MiXCR, one entry per CDR3 protein. The sample includes roughly 80,000 distinct CDR3 sequences, approximately 70% seen only once; the top ten take less than 30%. This entry belongs to a study of tumor-infiltrating lymphocytes in primary liver carcinoma. Study information: Ages ranged from 30 to 69, with HCC or mixed HCC-cholangiocarcinoma.

Regarding the study as a whole: Between tumor regions, pairs overlapped more than tumor-adjacent and tumor-blood pairs did.

CDR1 is SQVTM, CDR2 ANQGSEA, per germline. Trimming took 5 bases from V and 0 from J; bases not matched to a gene: 8. CDR3 length equals 16 residues. RNA and DNA were co-extracted from roughly 20-30 mg of unsorted bulk tissue. Surgical resection was the treatment these patients received for primary liver carcinoma. These patients lived with chronic HBV infection and had never been treated. Sequencing was done on a sample of tumor-adjacent normal liver tissue. The gene calls are TRBV29-1 and TRBJ2-2; TRBD1 matches at 8 bases. This receptor was obtained from a middle-aged man with primary liver carcinoma and hepatitis B virus infection. In DNA form, the CDR3 reads TGCAGCGTTCCGAGTCCAGGGGGCGCGAACACCGGGGAGCTGTTTTTT. It is translated as CSVPSPGGANTGELFF.